The sample holds a few counts of the clone carrying this T cell receptor beta chain. Antigen unknown. This sample is part of a study of T cells in localized non-small cell lung cancer. Study-wide points: In uninvolved adjacent lung, T cell clonality reached its highest value, exceeding tumor.

Trimming removed 1 base at V and 2 bases at J, with 20 bases between. The CDR3 sequence is 18 residues long. Per germline, CDR1 MDHEN and CDR2 SYDVKM. TCRdb's copy holds only in-frame clones and misses some; the assay was immunoSEQ multiplex PCR. This sample has around 1,500 clones, with around 30% found just once. Sequencing was performed on normal lung tissue next to the tumor, taken before any cancer treatment. The genes are TRBV28 and TRBJ1-1, with a possible D match to TRBD1 (6 bases). The sequence was obtained from a male donor at least 60 years old with stage II squamous cell lung carcinoma. CDR3: CASSLSEFVGAVNTEAFF. CDR3 DNA sequence: TGTGCCAGCAGTTTATCCGAGTTTGTGGGGGCGGTAAACACTGAAGCTTTCTTT.